The rows below give T cell receptor beta chains drawn from one sample of a study of vaccination and CD4 T cells after COVID-19. TCRdb reanalysed the PCR reads using MiXCR and keeps one entry per CDR3 protein. The table includes some 18,000 distinct CDR3 sequences, roughly 50% detected once. These TCRs' antigens remain unknown. Sequenced material: CD4+ T cells from blood, cultured in vitro. Receptor source: a human donor who had recovered from COVID-19. CDR3s include the opening cysteine and the closing phenylalanine or tryptophan.

v_call cdr3_aa
TRBV7-2 CASSGHIDTEAFF
TRBV30 CAWSGVRSQNTF
TRBV19 CASSSRVGRNQPQHF
TRBV27 CASSPWAGHGYTF
TRBV28 CASSPGGEESQYF
TRBV25-1 CASSEPSSGSLSYNEQFF
TRBV24-1 CATSDFGSGSYNEQFF
TRBV29-1 CSVGANGGNTIYF
TRBV6-5 CASSYLVPRDYGYTF
TRBV7-2 CASSLGGTGTGYGYTF
TRBV27 CASRASGRPYEQYF
TRBV30 CTWSSGAYEQYF
TRBV20-1 CSARSPGLASEQYF
TRBV6-5 CASSYRDGEAFF
TRBV2 CASSEDGTAQPQHF
TRBV12-3/TRBV12-4 CASSRLAGAYEQYF
TRBV24-1 CATSDTGVLTEAFF
TRBV3-1 CASSQVQASYGYTF
TRBV9 CASSVQGGSIDYGYTF
TRBV30 CACKTGTMNTEAFF
TRBV6-5 CASSYPESYEAFF
TRBV11-2 CASSPRGGSAGANVLTF